The source of this TCR beta chain is a study of radiation and T cells in renal cell carcinoma. V lost 5 bases to trimming and J lost 3 bases, with 8 bases between them. CDR1 and CDR2 from the germline V gene are MDHEN and SYDVKM. The length of the CDR3 is 13 residues. Noted time point: baseline pretreatment blood. The sample's treatment: 15 Gy SBRT to primary tumor, nephrectomy 4 weeks later. Some clones are missing from TCRdb's copy, which holds only in-frame ones; the method was immunoSEQ multiplex PCR. Among around 160,000 clones listed, roughly 90% were seen once. Sequenced material: blood, taken from a patient whose treatment included radiotherapy and nephrectomy. The genes are TRBV28 and TRBJ1-5; D not certain. The TCR sequence derives from a woman between 65 and 79 years old with renal cell carcinoma. DNA of the CDR3: TGTGCCAGCAGTACTAGGAACAATCAGCCCCAGCATTTT. It codes for CASSTRNNQPQHF. Looking up the rest from reference TRBV28 and TRBJ1-5 gives the full variable domain: DVKVTQSSRYLVKRTGEKVFLECVQDMDHENMFWYRQDPGLGLRLIYFSYDVKMKEKGDIPEGYSVSREKKERFSLILESASTNQTSMYLCASSTRNNQPQHFGDGTRLSIL.